This entry lists 5 T cell receptor beta chains sequenced from one sample in a study of shared clonotypes between healthy human individuals. This table comes from immunoSEQ multiplex PCR, and its TCRdb copy is limited to in-frame clones, with some not included. Seen here are approximately 1.5 million clones, about 98.5% observed once, and the top ten hold about 0.4%. What was sequenced was naive CD4+ T cells sorted from blood. Subset described: CD45RA+ positively selected. These receptors were collected from a man younger than 45 in good health.

This chain connects TRBV19 to TRBJ1-2; a weak D match, TRBD1 (5 bases). Germline CDR1 and CDR2: LNHDA and SQIVND (reference sequence). This CDR3 is built from 16 residues. The V and J ends lost 8 bases and 4 bases respectively, with 23 bases between them. The CDR3 protein is CASHAAGTAMSYGYTF. CDR3 sequence (DNA): TGTGCCAGTCATGCGGCAGGGACCGCTATGAGCTATGGCTACACCTTC.

This rearrangement joins TRBV7-6 to TRBJ2-2, with 13 bases fitting TRBD2. Trimming cost V 1 base and J 4 bases; bases outside gene matches: 9. There are 19 residues in the CDR3. Per the germline V gene, CDR1 is SGHVS and CDR2 is FNYEAQ. CDR3 sequence: CASSLDGLAGVPFTGELFF. The DNA for the CDR3 is TGTGCCAGCAGCTTAGACGGACTAGCGGGAGTTCCCTTCACCGGGGAGCTGTTTTTT.

The V gene is TRBV14, the J gene TRBJ2-1; 8 nucleotides agree with TRBD1. The germline V gene has CDR1 SGHDN and CDR2 FVKESK. The CDR3 sequence is 15 residues long. The V and J ends lost 0 bases and 12 bases, in that order; junction bases with no gene match: 10. The CDR3 DNA sequence: TGTGCCAGCAGCCAAGAGTTTGGACAGGGCGCGTCGCAGTTCTTC. Its translation is CASSQEFGQGASQFF.

The chain employs TRBV2 and TRBJ2-1; TRBD1 might be the D (6 bases). CDR3 size: 14 residues. Trimming cost V 8 bases and J 4 bases, with 15 bases left between them. In germline, CDR1 is SNHLY, CDR2 FYNNEI. The CDR3 reads CASLGAGAYNEQFF. The CDR3 nucleotides are TGTGCCAGCTTGGGGGCAGGAGCTTACAATGAGCAGTTCTTC.

J is TRBJ2-7 and V is TRBV19; D is perhaps TRBD1 (6 bases). The V and J ends lost 4 bases and 3 bases respectively, with 10 bases between them. From germline, CDR1 is LNHDA and CDR2 SQIVND (reference sequence). The CDR3 sequence is 13 residues long. The CDR3 loop is CASSRTAIYEQYF. DNA of the CDR3: TGTGCCAGTAGTAGGACAGCCATCTACGAGCAGTACTTC.